The 2 T cell receptor beta chains reported below all come from one sample, sequenced in a study of blood T cell repertoires in COVID-19. Sequenced by immunoSEQ multiplex PCR; TCRdb stores in-frame clones only, minus some. The sample lists approximately 210,000 clones; roughly 89% were seen once. Sequenced: peripheral blood. The receptors shown here come from a man aged 30 to 39 who had recovered from COVID-19.

The genes are TRBV28 and TRBJ2-5; 7 nucleotides align to TRBD1. The CDR3 contains 13 residues. Germline CDR1 is MDHEN and CDR2 is SYDVKM. After removal of 5 bases from V and 1 base from J, the junction contained 1 base not matched to a gene. The CDR3 nucleotides are TGTGCCAGCAGTCGGGACAGCCAAGAGACCCAGTACTTC. It yields the protein CASSRDSQETQYF.

The rearrangement links TRBV27 to TRBJ1-5; D ambiguous. The V end lost 6 bases, the J end lost 7 bases, and 19 bases lay between the germline ends. The germline V gene encodes CDR1 MNHEY and CDR2 SMNVEV (reference sequence). The CDR3 is made up of 15 amino acids. The CDR3 here is CASSLAAGVGQPQHF. In DNA form, the CDR3 reads TGTGCCAGCAGCTTAGCGGCCGGAGTAGGCCAGCCCCAGCATTTT.